Shown below are 9 T cell receptor beta chains from a single sample sequenced in a study of long-term antiretroviral therapy in people with HIV. The assay, immunoSEQ v3.0, was run at survey level. Using immunoSEQ multiplex PCR, the repertoire was profiled, and TCRdb retains in-frame clones only, with some absent. The table lists 25,000 or so clones, about 82% of them singletons. The specimen comprised unsorted PBMCs, sampled 0.8 years before starting antiretroviral therapy. The receptors were sampled from a man aged 18 to 35 with HIV.

The genes are TRBV30 and TRBJ2-3; D ambiguous. The germline V gene has CDR1 GTSNPN and CDR2 SVGIG (reference sequence). The CDR3 is made up of 12 amino acids. The V end was cut by 1 base, the J end by 2 bases, with 4 bases between. CDR3: CAWSGSTDTQYF. The DNA of the CDR3 is TGTGCCTGGAGTGGTTCCACAGATACGCAGTATTTT.

The gene calls are TRBV5-1 and TRBJ2-7; 8 bases map to TRBD1. V was pared by 3 bases and J by 2 bases, with 16 bases of the junction left unmatched. The germline gives CDR1 SGHRS, CDR2 YFSETQ. There are 18 residues in the CDR3. DNA of the CDR3: TGCGCCAGCAGCTCCACCCCCCCCGGGGACAGGACTACCTACGAGCAGTACTTC. Protein product: CASSSTPPGDRTTYEQYF.

This clone appeared a few times. The chain is built from TRBV5-1 and TRBJ2-2; D is unclear. Germline V lookup: CDR1 SGHRS, CDR2 YFSETQ. The V end lost 3 bases, the J end lost 5 bases, and 11 bases lay between the germline ends. The CDR3 length is 14 residues. CDR3 DNA: TGCGCCAGCAGCTCAGGATATTGGACCGGGGAGCTGTTTTTT. This translates into CASSSGYWTGELFF.

This clone is a singleton in its sample. The chain uses TRBV18 and TRBJ1-2; 9 nucleotides line up with TRBD1. The CDR3 loop spans 14 amino acids. Per the germline V gene, CDR1 is KGHSH and CDR2 is LQKENI. J gave up 8 bases and V 3 bases, and 7 bases lay outside the gene matches. The CDR3 protein is CASSPGDRAGGYTF. The DNA for the CDR3 is TGTGCCAGCTCACCGGGGGACAGGGCTGGGGGCTACACCTTC.

The rearrangement uses TRBV7-9 and TRBJ1-1, with D possibly matching TRBD1 (5 bases). Between the trimmed V and J ends, which lost 1 base and 1 base, there was a span of 10 bases. The CDR3 sequence is 15 residues long. Germline V gene data show CDR1 as SEHNR and CDR2 as FQNEAQ (reference sequence). The CDR3 reads CASSLGGVRNTEAFF. CDR3 coding DNA: TGTGCCAGCAGCTTAGGGGGCGTGCGGAACACTGAAGCTTTCTTT.

This chain connects TRBV7-6 to TRBJ1-1, with 9 nucleotides matching TRBD1. The V gene's germline CDR1 is SGHVS and CDR2 FNYEAQ. J lost 4 bases, V lost 4 bases, and 7 bases had no gene match. This CDR3 spans 15 amino acids. In DNA form, the CDR3 reads TGTGCCAGCAGCTCTCTACAGGGGGCATTCACTGAAGCTTTCTTT. Translating it yields CASSSLQGAFTEAFF.

In this sample, this clone turned up once. This chain uses TRBV5-1 with TRBJ2-7; no clear D gene. Deletions cut 0 bases from V and 0 bases from J, with 7 bases between. Germline CDR1 is SGHRS and CDR2 is YFSETQ. The CDR3 loop spans 14 amino acids. In DNA, the CDR3 is TGCGCCAGCAGCTTGGTTACAGACTCCTACGAGCAGTACTTC. As protein: CASSLVTDSYEQYF. Based on the CDR3 plus reference TRBV5-1 and TRBJ2-7, the full variable domain is KAGVTQTPRYLIKTRGQQVTLSCSPISGHRSVSWYQQTPGQGLQFLFEYFSETQRNKGNFPGRFSGRQFSNSRSEMNVSTLELGDSALYLCASSLVTDSYEQYFGPGTRLTVT.

The chain couples TRBV6-4 to TRBJ2-1; 9 bases map to TRBD2. The CDR3 length is 16 residues. After removal of 3 bases from V and 6 bases from J, the junction contained 9 bases not matched to a gene. In germline, CDR1 is MRHNA, CDR2 SNTAGT. CDR3 region: CASSEEAGGPGNEQFF. The DNA of the CDR3 is TGTGCCAGCAGTGAAGAGGCGGGAGGGCCAGGCAATGAGCAGTTCTTC.

This chain uses TRBV5-5 with TRBJ2-7; maybe TRBD1 (5 bases). The germline CDR1 and CDR2 sequences are SGHKS and YYEKEE (reference sequence). Trimming took off 3 bases at V and 0 bases at J, with 22 bases between the two ends. The CDR3 loop spans 18 amino acids. Here the CDR3 reads CASSYRRTAMGRSYEQYF. For the CDR3, the DNA is TGTGCCAGCAGCTATCGCCGGACGGCGATGGGGCGCTCCTACGAGCAGTACTTC.